This TCR beta chain was sequenced for a study of blood T cells in healthy people across ages (dated by TCRdb to about 2015). Concerning the study at large: Template switching captured roughly one uniquely barcoded TCR beta cDNA molecule per two T cells in model experiments. To track age-related changes in TCR beta repertoire diversity, the study relied on deep sequencing normalized with unique cDNA molecular identifiers. The donors were split into four age groups: young (average 16 years), middle-aged (39), aged (approximately 60) and long-lived (approximately 80). To avoid experimental bias, donors of different ages were spread randomly across the sequencing lanes. The study analyzed two additional independent replicas of 1 million unique cDNA reads from the same blood draw for two donors, one aged 18 to 30 and one aged 80 or older. Overall results and qualifications from the work: Compared with the aged group, more naive CD4+ T cells, fewer expanded clones and increased TCR diversity were shown by the long-lived group, suggesting age selection. As age increased, observed TCR beta diversity per million T cells dropped in a roughly linear way, and a significant reduction was already evident by age 40. Because the CMV infection status of the donors was unknown, age-related changes in expanded clonotypes may potentially have been confounded. A strong correlation was found between observed TCR beta diversity and the percentage of naive T cells measured by flow cytometry. Since profiling was done on bulk unsorted PBMCs, naive and antigen-experienced compartments could not be conclusively compared. Total diversity estimates from one million sequenced T cells were considered lower bounds and underestimates.

Libraries were made using 5' RACE. Sequencing relied on an Illumina HiSeq 2500. The second PCR ran for about 6 to 11 cycles and used a J-beta primer mix along with a sample-barcoded 5' primer. Each TCR beta cDNA molecule received a unique molecular identifier from a template-switch 5' adaptor carrying 12 random nucleotides. At least 2.5 million CDR3-containing paired-end reads were obtained from each sample. All of the RNA was converted into first-strand cDNA using the Mint cDNA synthesis kit, with a TRBC-specific oligonucleotide serving as the primer. After uracil-DNA glycosylase treatment, a first 18-cycle PCR used universal primers M1SS and BC2_uni_R on all cDNA. The source study handled its data this way. For normalization, 1 million high-quality reads were randomly selected from each sample, with every read carrying a distinct molecular identifier. Reads sharing molecular identifiers were discarded rather than binned into consensus sequences. CDR3 identification, clonotype clustering and error correction used MiTCR with a Q25 quality threshold and the strictest error-elimination algorithm. A nonparametric unseen species model using Euler transformation provided a lower-bound estimate of total TCR beta diversity. TCRdb handled the public reads itself, with Q25 trimming in fastp and clone calling in MiXCR, and kept productive beta chains. Entries are consolidated by CDR3 protein sequence, retaining the most common genes and DNA. These V and J calls rely on TCRdb rather than the paper's analysis. Recorded for this sample are 650,000 to 950,000 distinct CDR3 sequences; roughly 44% of them occurred a single time. The ten top clones hold roughly 19% of the sample.

Systemically healthy Caucasian individuals from Russia, 39 in total and aged about 6 to 95 years, were included as donors. Roughly 11 milliliters of peripheral blood were drawn from each donor into EDTA-treated Vacutainer tubes. Ficoll-Paque density-gradient centrifugation was used to isolate PBMCs, with at least 7 million obtained per sample. Trizol reagent was used to extract total RNA from PBMCs, with at least 5 micrograms per sample. Naive CD45RAhigh/CD27high T cell percentages were measured by flow cytometry on a PBMC aliquot from every donor. From cysteine to phenylalanine, the CDR3 is 15 amino acids long. This entry keeps only the CDR3 DNA: 45 bases, framed from base 1. The trim is 7 bases for V and 5 bases for J, with a gap of 19 bases between the germline ends. According to the germline V gene, CDR1 reads WSHSY and CDR2 reads SAAADI. A word on this clonotype: The antigen this receptor binds is unknown. It has no much larger one-base neighbor in the sample; base qualities were not kept.

Recombination connected TRBV10-2 to TRBJ2-3, with a tentative D gene TRBD1 over 5 matching bases. The clonotype originates from a man aged 60 to 75 in good health. Sequencing used blood. The DNA reads TGCGCCAGCACGGGCTCGGAGATGGGGCTAGATACGCAGTATTTT. Its protein reads: CASTGSEMGLDTQYF.